Listed here are 26 T cell receptor beta chains from one sample, sequenced in a study of T-cell memory formation after mild COVID-19 (dated by TCRdb to the early 2020s). Library method: 5' RACE. This sample was sequenced with an Illumina NovaSeq 6000. TCRdb ran its own pipeline on the public reads, namely fastp trimming at Q25 and MiXCR clone calling, and kept in-frame beta chains. For every CDR3 protein sequence, its rows merge into one entry that carries the most common genes and DNA. This sample has over 150,000 distinct CDR3 sequences in its table, and about 18% of those were observed once. Roughly 3.9% of the sample rests with the top ten. Sequencing used PBMCs or a T cell subset sorted from them (not recorded which). These receptor sequences come from a man younger than 35 who had mild COVID-19 (a few samples of this study predate the infection). The sample titles of this study are shuffled in the database, so cell type and time point are left out; the donor was told from shared clones.

This clonotype was seen a few times. This chain joins TRBV7-9 and TRBJ2-5, with D possibly being TRBD2 (7 bases). V lost 4 bases, J lost 5 bases, and 14 bases lay in between. CDR3 size: 14 residues. The germline CDR1 and CDR2 sequences are SEHNR and FQNEAQ (reference sequence). The CDR3 sequence is CASSSDGGPETQYF. CDR3 nucleotide sequence: TGTGCCAGCAGCTCCGACGGGGGGCCGGAGACCCAGTACTTC.

This clonotype was observed a handful of times. V gene TRBV12-3 or TRBV12-4 combines with J gene TRBJ2-2; 8 nucleotides align to TRBD2. V was pared by 6 bases and J by 3 bases, with 6 bases of the junction left unmatched. The CDR3 spans 15 residues. CDR3 protein: CASRIAGSHTGELFF. CDR3 DNA: TGTGCCAGCAGAATAGCGGGGTCGCACACCGGGGAGCTGTTTTTT.

Many counts were recorded for this clonotype. The V and J genes are TRBV4-1 and TRBJ2-3, with a weak D call TRBD2 (6 bases). V was shortened by 3 bases and J by 3 bases, with 13 bases between the two germline ends. This CDR3 contains 15 residues. The germline gives CDR1 MGHRA, CDR2 YSYEKL. The CDR3 DNA follows: TGCGCCAGCAGCCACACAAGGCTAGCGACAGATACGCAGTATTTT. Its translation: CASSHTRLATDTQYF.

Many counts were recorded for this clonotype. This chain connects TRBV7-9 to TRBJ1-6; 7 positions agree with TRBD1. Germline assignment: CDR1 SEHNR and CDR2 FQNEAQ (reference sequence). Germline trimming cut 8 bases from V and 3 bases from J; bases unmatched to any gene: 13. This CDR3 comprises 17 residues. In DNA, the CDR3 is TGTGCCAGCCGCCGCCCCACAGGGGCCGACTATAATTCACCCCTCCACTTT. Translated: CASRRPTGADYNSPLHF.

This clonotype was seen more than once but under ten times. The gene calls are TRBV7-2 and TRBJ1-6; maybe TRBD1 (5 bases). This CDR3 spans 16 amino acids. The germline V and J ends were trimmed by 4 bases and 7 bases, with 17 bases remaining between them. Germline V lookup: CDR1 SGHTA, CDR2 FQGNSA. CDR3 nucleotides: TGTGCCAGCAGCTCCCCCCCGGGGGTCAGGAATTCACCCCTCCACTTT. Translated, it gives CASSSPPGVRNSPLHF.

The chain has TRBV12-3 or TRBV12-4 and TRBJ2-2; TRBD2 is a possible D gene (6 bases). V lost 4 bases and J 0 bases, leaving 15 bases between the germline ends. The CDR3 is made up of 17 amino acids. The CDR3: CASSWGGAGPNTGELFF. The CDR3 nucleotides read TGTGCCAGCAGTTGGGGTGGGGCGGGACCGAACACCGGGGAGCTGTTTTTT.

Regarding this clonotype: The junction and the germline gene differ at one end; a read error may be behind it. V gene TRBV19 combines with J gene TRBJ1-1; D unclear. The CDR3 spans 9 residues. Per germline, CDR1 LNHDA and CDR2 SQIVND (reference sequence). The CDR3: CAGSRYAFF. Written as DNA, the CDR3 is TGTGCCGGTAGCCGGTACGCTTTCTTT. The full variable domain, its missing parts supplied by reference TRBV19 and TRBJ1-1, is DGGITQSPKYLFRKEGQNVTLSCEQNLNHDAMYWYRQDPGQGLRLIYYSQIVNDFQKGDIAEGYSVSREKKESFPLTVTSAQKNPTAFYLCAGSRYAFFGQGTRLTVV.

This chain uses TRBV7-3 with TRBJ2-3; TRBD2 aligns across 7 bases. The CDR3 extends over 16 amino acids. Per germline, CDR1 SGHTA and CDR2 FQGTGA. V shed 2 bases, J shed 1 base, and the junction held 6 bases outside the gene matches. The chain's CDR3 is CASSLAPLAGTDTQYF. In DNA, the CDR3 is TGTGCCAGCAGCTTAGCTCCCCTAGCGGGCACAGATACGCAGTATTTT.

The CDR3 DNA follows: TGCGCCAGCAGCCAAAAGGGAGGGGGCGATGGTTCGGAGACCCAGTACTTC. Translating gives CASSQKGGGDGSETQYF. V and J are TRBV4-3 and TRBJ2-5; tentatively, D is TRBD1 or TRBD2 (7 bases each). Between the trimmed V and J ends, which lost 2 bases and 5 bases, there was a span of 21 bases. Germline V CDR1 and CDR2: LGHNA, YSLEER. This CDR3 has 17 residues.

The chain recombines TRBV5-1 with TRBJ2-1, with TRBD1 identical over 9 bases. Germline assignment: CDR1 SGHRS and CDR2 YFSETQ. V shed 0 bases and J 5 bases; nucleotides not matched to a gene: 6. The CDR3 length is 16 residues. The DNA of the CDR3 is TGCGCCAGCAGCTTGGCATACAGGGGGCGCAACAATGAGCAGTTCTTC. Protein product: CASSLAYRGRNNEQFF.

This clonotype was picked up a small number of times. The chain employs TRBV6-5 and TRBJ1-1; tentative D call: TRBD1 (5 bases). Germline V CDR1 and CDR2: MNHEY, SVGAGI. The CDR3 has 15 residues. The germline V and J ends were trimmed by 5 bases and 7 bases, with 20 bases remaining between them. In nucleotides, the CDR3 is TGTGCCAGCAGTCGCGGGGACCAGTGGCCGGTTGAAGCTTTCTTT. Residues: CASSRGDQWPVEAFF.

The gene calls are TRBV5-1 and TRBJ1-1; D gene ambiguous. V was pared by 0 bases and J by 12 bases, with 9 bases between. The CDR3 has 11 residues. CDR1 and CDR2 (germline): SGHRS, YFSETQ. The CDR3 coding sequence is TGCGCCAGCAGCTTGGGTGTGCTGACTTTCTTT. This gives the protein CASSLGVLTFF.

This clonotype showed up just a few times. This sequence joins TRBV10-3 and TRBJ2-3; D possibly uses TRBD1 or TRBD2 (6 bases each). V was cut by 2 bases and J by 5 bases, with 11 bases left in between. The CDR3 sequence is 14 residues long. The V gene's germline CDR1 is ENHRY and CDR2 SYGVKD. The CDR3 DNA is TGTGCCATCAGTGAGGAGGGGGGTCGAGATACGCAGTATTTT. Encoded protein: CAISEEGGRDTQYF.

This clonotype was seen a few times. The rearrangement joins TRBV6-2 or TRBV6-3 to TRBJ2-1; TRBD1 matches at 9 bases. V gave up 8 bases and J gave up 8 bases; unmatched junction bases: 4. The germline V gene has CDR1 MNHEY and CDR2 SVGEGT. The CDR3 is 12 amino acids. For the CDR3, the DNA is TGTGCCAGCGCGGACAGGGGTTATGAGCAGTTCTTC. Its translation: CASADRGYEQFF.

The gene calls are TRBV18 and TRBJ2-2; unclear D gene. The CDR3 has 14 amino acids. The V and J ends lost 5 bases and 1 base respectively, with 8 bases between them. Germline CDR1 and CDR2: KGHSH and LQKENI. CDR3 sequence (DNA): TGTGCCAGCTCAGACATGGAGAACACCGGGGAGCTGTTTTTT. It specifies CASSDMENTGELFF.

The chain combines TRBV2 with TRBJ2-1, with D possibly being TRBD2 (6 bases). Trimming cost V 11 bases and J 8 bases, with 22 bases left between them. Germline V gene sequence: CDR1 SNHLY, CDR2 FYNNEI. This CDR3 spans 14 amino acids. CDR3 bases: TGTGCCTCCTCATTTGGAGGGAGTAGGGATGAGCAGTTCTTC. This gives the protein CASSFGGSRDEQFF.

The J gene is TRBJ2-1, the V gene TRBV24-1; the D is unclear. CDR3 length equals 12 residues. Germline CDR1 is KGHDR and CDR2 is SFDVKD. The V end lost 8 bases, the J end lost 5 bases, and 9 bases lay between the germline ends. CDR3: CATMGLDNEQFF. In DNA form, the CDR3 reads TGTGCCACCATGGGGTTAGACAATGAGCAGTTCTTC.

This clonotype was seen more than once but under ten times. The chain carries TRBV12-3 or TRBV12-4 and TRBJ1-1; the match to TRBD1 covers 10 bases. V gave up 7 bases and J gave up 5 bases; unmatched junction bases: 7. CDR3 size: 14 residues. The CDR3 DNA sequence: TGTGCCAGCACCACGACAGGGGGCGTAACTGAAGCTTTCTTT. Amino acid sequence: CASTTTGGVTEAFF.

This clonotype has just a few counts. The rearrangement links TRBV7-2 to TRBJ1-1; D ambiguous. The CDR3 is 15 amino acids. In germline, CDR1 is SGHTA, CDR2 FQGNSA. With 2 bases removed from V and 1 base from J, the gap between germline ends came to 11 bases. This chain's CDR3 is CASSLWRQANTEAFF. The CDR3 DNA is TGTGCCAGCAGCTTATGGCGGCAAGCGAACACTGAAGCTTTCTTT.

The chain is built from TRBV6-5 and TRBJ1-5; D gene ambiguous. CDR1 is MNHEY, CDR2 SVGAGI, per germline. V lost 2 bases to trimming and J lost 3 bases, with 14 bases between them. The CDR3 is 16 amino acids. The CDR3 reads CASSYGVPFDNQPQHF. The CDR3 DNA reads TGTGCCAGCAGTTACGGGGTTCCCTTCGACAATCAGCCCCAGCATTTT.

This clonotype was observed a handful of times. The chain carries TRBV14 and TRBJ1-1, with TRBD1 as a possible D gene (5 bases). CDR1 SGHDN and CDR2 FVKESK come from the germline V gene. The CDR3 extends over 14 amino acids. V lost 4 bases, J lost 4 bases, and 13 bases lay in between. The DNA for the CDR3 is TGTGCCAGCAGCCCCAGGGTTTTCGGCACTGAAGCTTTCTTT. It translates to CASSPRVFGTEAFF.

The gene calls are TRBV29-1 and TRBJ2-1; D ambiguous. The germline V and J ends were trimmed by 5 bases and 7 bases, with 18 bases remaining between them. CDR1 and CDR2 (germline): SQVTM, ANQGSEA. This CDR3 region has 14 residues. This CDR3 is CSVSSRFSSNEQFF. The CDR3 DNA follows: TGCAGCGTTTCGTCGCGGTTCTCTTCGAATGAGCAGTTCTTC.

The rearrangement joins TRBV27 to TRBJ2-1; TRBD1 might be the D (6 bases). Germline V CDR1 and CDR2: MNHEY, SMNVEV (reference sequence). Trimming removed 8 bases at V and 9 bases at J, with 17 bases between. The CDR3 contains 13 residues. DNA for the CDR3: TGTGCCAGCGGGGTAATTCAGGGGACTGAGCAGTTCTTC. As protein: CASGVIQGTEQFF.

The rearrangement uses TRBV20-1 and TRBJ2-7; 14 positions agree with TRBD2. Unmatched junction bases numbered 4, after V lost 2 bases and J lost 7 bases. There are 14 residues in the CDR3. CDR1 and CDR2 (germline): DFQATT, SNEGSKA (reference sequence). CDR3 sequence (DNA): TGCAGTGCTAGATTGACTAGCGGGGGGGCTGAGCAGTACTTC. This gives the protein CSARLTSGGAEQYF.

The V call is TRBV25-1, the J call TRBJ1-6; TRBD1 matches 7 bases. J was trimmed by 6 bases and V by 2 bases; bases with no gene match: 4. This CDR3 contains 15 residues. The germline CDR1 and CDR2 sequences are MGHDK and SYGVNS. CDR3 nucleotide sequence: TGTGCCAGCAGTGAAATGGACAGGCCTAATTCACCCCTCCACTTT. Residues: CASSEMDRPNSPLHF.

This clonotype was detected only a few times. The genes are TRBV7-3 and TRBJ2-1; D may match TRBD1 or TRBD2 (6 bases each). The V end lost 0 bases, the J end lost 2 bases, and 8 bases lay between the germline ends. CDR1 and CDR2 (germline): SGHTA, FQGTGA. The CDR3 runs 15 residues. The CDR3 DNA follows: TGTGCCAGCAGCTTAACGGGGGGCCCCTACAATGAGCAGTTCTTC. Translating gives CASSLTGGPYNEQFF. The complete variable domain, with remaining parts taken from reference TRBV7-3 and TRBJ2-1, reads GAGVSQTPSNKVTEKGKYVELRCDPISGHTALYWYRQSLGQGPEFLIYFQGTGAADDSGLPNDRFFAVRPEGSVSTLKIQRTERGDSAVYLCASSLTGGPYNEQFFGPGTRLTVL.